These 30 T cell receptor beta chains share one sample of origin, sequenced in a study of T cells in Graves' hyperthyroidism and ophthalmopathy. The TCR beta CDR3 regions underwent amplification using RNA transcripts as the source. Using the HTBI primer set, a first-round RT-PCR was run on the TCR CDR3. MiXCR, applied by TCRdb to the multiplex PCR reads, yields one record per CDR3 protein. This table has approximately 740,000 distinct CDR3 sequences, about 15% appearing once. Sequences were obtained from blood. These receptors were taken from a woman in her late teens or twenties with Graves' hyperthyroidism.

This clonotype has a count of ten or more. The chain has TRBV19 and TRBJ2-7, with 7 bases lining up with TRBD2. The J segment lost 2 bases and the V segment lost 6 bases, leaving 10 bases of the junction unmatched. Looked up from germline, CDR1 is LNHDA and CDR2 is SQIVND (reference sequence). This CDR3 contains 15 residues. The CDR3, as DNA: TGTGCCAGTAGCGTGACGGGACTACCGGCCTACGAGCAGTACTTC. It yields the protein CASSVTGLPAYEQYF.

This clonotype occurred many times. J is TRBJ2-7 and V is TRBV7-9; a weak D match, TRBD1 (6 bases). Germline V gene data show CDR1 as SEHNR and CDR2 as FQNEAQ (reference sequence). Trimming took 4 bases from V and 6 from J, leaving 19 bases between them. The CDR3 sequence is 15 residues long. The CDR3 reads CASSSSYRVLREQYF. The CDR3 DNA follows: TGTGCCAGCAGCTCGTCCTACAGGGTCCTCCGCGAGCAGTACTTC.

This clonotype was recorded a few times. This sequence joins TRBV20-1 and TRBJ1-1; unclear D gene. In germline, CDR1 is DFQATT, CDR2 SNEGSKA (reference sequence). The CDR3 contains 13 residues. The V and J ends lost 2 bases and 0 bases respectively, with 7 bases between them. DNA of the CDR3: TGCAGTGCTAGACGGCACTTGAACACTGAAGCTTTCTTT. It yields the protein CSARRHLNTEAFF.

This clonotype was detected many times. This chain uses TRBV11-2 with TRBJ1-6, with TRBD1 as a possible D gene (6 bases). CDR3 length equals 20 residues. CDR1 and CDR2 from the germline V gene are SGHAT and FQNNGV. Trimming pared 5 bases from V and 7 bases from J, leaving 30 bases between. In DNA form, the CDR3 reads TGTGCCAGCAGCCCCAGTGGGGGGACACAGGTCCCAAGTGGAAATTCACCCCTCCACTTT. Its translation is CASSPSGGTQVPSGNSPLHF. Based on the CDR3 plus reference TRBV11-2 and TRBJ1-6, the full variable domain is EAGVAQSPRYKIIEKRQSVAFWCNPISGHATLYWYQQILGQGPKLLIQFQNNGVVDDSQLPKDRFSAERLKGVDSTLKIQPAKLEDSAVYLCASSPSGGTQVPSGNSPLHFGNGTRLTVT.

With respect to this clonotype: The conserved phenylalanine or tryptophan normally closing the CDR3 is absent here, so this likely arose from a read error. This chain connects TRBV4-1 to TRBJ2-7; D tentatively reads TRBD1 or TRBD2 (6 bases each). The germline V gene has CDR1 MGHRA and CDR2 YSYEKL. This CDR3 has 16 residues. Trimming removed 4 bases from V and 0 bases from J, with 16 bases in between. The CDR3, as DNA: TGCGCCAGCAGCCTAAGTCGAGGGGGAGGCTCCTACGAGCAGTACCTC. Amino acid sequence: CASSLSRGGGSYEQYL.

V usage is TRBV7-9 and J usage is TRBJ2-7, with TRBD2 identical over 9 bases. The CDR3 is 21 residues long. Trimming removed 0 bases from V and 1 base from J; junction bases left unmatched: 19. Looked up from germline, CDR1 is SEHNR and CDR2 is FQNEAQ (reference sequence). CDR3 coding DNA: TGTGCCAGCAGCTTAGCACCCCTAAGCGGTCTTCTAGCGGGGTTTTCCTACGAGCAGTACTTC. It encodes CASSLAPLSGLLAGFSYEQYF.

This clonotype was detected only a few times. This chain connects TRBV4-1 to TRBJ2-2; D possibly corresponds to TRBD2 (6 bases). The CDR3 spans 17 residues. Trimming took off 1 base at V and 7 bases at J, with 19 bases between the two ends. Germline CDR1 MGHRA, CDR2 YSYEKL. CDR3 protein: CASSQVGPRLGSGELFF. In DNA form, the CDR3 reads TGCGCCAGCAGCCAAGTGGGACCGAGACTAGGAAGCGGGGAGCTGTTTTTT.

The J gene is TRBJ2-7, the V gene TRBV5-1, with D uncertain. Per the germline V gene, CDR1 is SGHRS and CDR2 is YFSETQ. The CDR3 runs to 15 residues. The V gene lost 0 bases and the J gene lost 3 bases, with 13 bases spanning the gap. The DNA of the CDR3 is TGCGCCAGCAGCTTGGACGTAATTCGAAACTACGAGCAGTACTTC. Amino acid sequence: CASSLDVIRNYEQYF.

This clonotype was seen only a few times. Mismatch with germline at one junction end may stem from a read error. This rearrangement joins TRBV28 to TRBJ2-1; D might be TRBD1 or TRBD2, each matching 6 bases. The germline CDR1 and CDR2 sequences are MDHEN and SYDVKM. The CDR3 spans 19 residues. The CDR3 coding sequence is TGTGCCAGCCTGGAGGGAGGTTTCACACAGGGATCTCCCTACAATGGGCAGTTCTTC. The encoded protein is CASLEGGFTQGSPYNGQFF.

This clonotype has more than one count but fewer than ten. This sequence joins TRBV18 and TRBJ2-5; TRBD2 is a possible D gene (6 bases). Germline lookup yields CDR1 KGHSH and CDR2 LQKENI. CDR3 length equals 17 residues. Deletions cut 0 bases from V and 3 bases from J, with 17 bases between. CDR3 bases: TGTGCCAGCTCACCACCTGTAACGGGAGAGTGGGAAGAGACCCAGTACTTC. It encodes CASSPPVTGEWEETQYF. The full variable domain, its missing parts supplied by reference TRBV18 and TRBJ2-5, is NAGVMQNPRHLVRRRGQEARLRCSPMKGHSHVYWYRQLPEEGLKFMVYLQKENIIDESGMPKERFSAEFPKEGPSILRIQQVVRGDSAAYFCASSPPVTGEWEETQYFGPGTRLLVL.

The chain recombines TRBV24-1 with TRBJ2-1, with 11 bases matching TRBD2. The CDR3 has 13 residues. From germline, CDR1 is KGHDR and CDR2 SFDVKD. With 4 bases clipped from V and 14 bases from J, the junction kept 6 bases outside the gene matches. The chain's CDR3 is CATSDASGRPEFF. The CDR3 DNA is TGTGCCACCAGTGACGCTAGCGGGAGGCCTGAGTTCTTC.

A few counts support this clonotype. The V and J genes are TRBV10-1 and TRBJ2-3; 11 bases are shared with TRBD2. Trimming removed 2 bases from V and 3 bases from J; junction bases left unmatched: 7. The CDR3 covers 17 residues. Germline V gene data show CDR1 as WNHNN and CDR2 as SYGVQD (reference sequence). The CDR3 loop reads CASSETSGTSGTDTQYF. The CDR3 DNA reads TGCGCCAGCAGTGAGACCTCCGGGACTAGCGGAACAGATACGCAGTATTTT.

The rearrangement uses TRBV24-1 and TRBJ2-1; 13 nucleotides line up with TRBD2. Trimming cost V 3 bases and J 9 bases; bases outside gene matches: 4. Germline-derived CDR1 and CDR2 are KGHDR and SFDVKD. CDR3 length equals 15 residues. The CDR3 protein is CATSDGTSGKGEQFF. The CDR3 nucleotides read TGTGCCACCAGTGATGGGACTAGCGGGAAGGGTGAGCAGTTCTTC.

This clonotype was counted a few times. J is TRBJ2-3 and V is TRBV27; 9 nucleotides line up with TRBD2. The CDR3 contains 14 residues. The germline gives CDR1 MNHEY, CDR2 SMNVEV (reference sequence). J was trimmed by 8 bases and V by 5 bases; bases with no gene match: 8. The CDR3: CASSGLAMGGTQYF. CDR3 nucleotides: TGTGCCAGCAGTGGACTAGCGATGGGAGGTACGCAGTATTTT.

This clonotype has ten or more counts. The V call is TRBV3-1, the J call TRBJ2-1; TRBD2 is a possible D gene (5 bases). Trimming took 0 bases from V and 6 from J, leaving 12 bases between them. The CDR3 loop spans 15 amino acids. Germline V gene sequence: CDR1 LGHDT, CDR2 YNNKEL (reference sequence). CDR3 in DNA: TGTGCCAGCAGCCAAGAGAGGGTAGTCTTCAATGAGCAGTTCTTC. Translated: CASSQERVVFNEQFF.

The sample holds many counts of this clonotype. The rearrangement uses TRBV28 and TRBJ2-7; 8 bases are shared with TRBD2. Germline loops: CDR1 MDHEN, CDR2 SYDVKM. V trimming: 3 bases; J trimming: 6 bases; junction bases outside the gene matches: 7. The CDR3 sequence is 14 residues long. The CDR3: CASSFLAGTGEQYF. CDR3 bases: TGTGCCAGCAGTTTTCTAGCGGGTACCGGCGAGCAGTACTTC.

The rearrangement links TRBV9 to TRBJ2-1; 9 nucleotides line up with TRBD1. CDR1 and CDR2 from the germline V gene are SGDLS and YYNGEE. J lost 9 bases, V lost 0 bases, and 10 bases had no gene match. The CDR3 extends over 16 amino acids. The CDR3 here is CASSVARDRASGEQFF. CDR3 sequence (DNA): TGTGCCAGCAGCGTAGCTAGGGACAGGGCGTCTGGTGAGCAGTTCTTC. The entire variable domain, with the rest obtained from reference TRBV9 and TRBJ2-1, is as follows: DSGVTQTPKHLITATGQRVTLRCSPRSGDLSVYWYQQSLDQGLQFLIQYYNGEERAKGNILERFSAQQFPDLHSELNLSSLELGDSALYFCASSVARDRASGEQFFGPGTRLTVL.

In this sample, this clonotype turned up many times. V usage is TRBV11-3 and J usage is TRBJ2-1, with D tentatively TRBD1 (6 bases). The CDR3 length is 15 residues. The V end was cut by 1 base, the J end by 10 bases, with 17 bases between. The germline V gene encodes CDR1 SGHNT and CDR2 YENEEA. CDR3 DNA sequence: TGTGCCAGCAGCTTAGTAGTTCGAGGGGGTTGGGAGCAGTTCTTC. Translation: CASSLVVRGGWEQFF.

V and J are TRBV12-3 or TRBV12-4 and TRBJ2-5; 11 positions agree with TRBD2. The J segment lost 4 bases and the V segment lost 7 bases, leaving 11 bases of the junction unmatched. The CDR3 is 16 residues long. CDR3 sequence (DNA): TGTGCCAGCACCAGACAAACTAGCGGGAGCTCAGAGACCCAGTACTTC. It codes for CASTRQTSGSSETQYF.

This chain joins TRBV10-2 and TRBJ2-3; 8 bases align to TRBD1. Germline CDR1 reads WSHSY; CDR2 reads SAAADI. V dropped 4 bases and J dropped 4; count of bases not matched to a gene: 4. The CDR3 is made up of 14 amino acids. The CDR3 DNA reads TGCGCCAGCAGTGGTACAGGGGGTCCAGATACGCAGTATTTT. Translated, it gives CASSGTGGPDTQYF.

Comments on this clonotype: Possible read error: a much larger clone is one base away. The chain recombines TRBV18 with TRBJ2-7; 12 bases line up with TRBD2. The V and J ends lost 10 bases and 6 bases, in that order; junction bases with no gene match: 4. CDR3 length equals 12 residues. The germline V gene encodes CDR1 KGHSH and CDR2 LQKENI. The CDR3: CATTSGRGEQYF. In DNA form, the CDR3 reads TGTGCCACGACTAGCGGGAGAGGCGAGCAGTACTTC.

V and J are TRBV10-1 and TRBJ1-2, with D unclear. Between the trimmed V and J ends, which lost 3 bases and 4 bases, there was a span of 9 bases. This CDR3 is 13 amino acids long. CDR1 is WNHNN, CDR2 SYGVQD, per germline (reference sequence). As DNA, the CDR3 is TGCGCCAGCAGTGACCCCGGGAGCTATGGCTACACCTTC. It specifies CASSDPGSYGYTF.

This chain links TRBV19 with TRBJ2-3, with a tentative D call TRBD2 (6 bases). V shed 7 bases and J shed 0 bases, with 11 bases lying between them. The CDR3 has 14 residues. Germline values: CDR1 LNHDA, CDR2 SQIVND (reference sequence). The CDR3 DNA is TGTGCCAGTAAAGAGCGGGCGAGCACAGATACGCAGTATTTT. It specifies CASKERASTDTQYF.

In nucleotides, the CDR3 is TGTGCCAGCAGTTTCCCGGACAGGTTCGAGGGCTCCTATAATTCACCCCTCCACTTT. It translates to CASSFPDRFEGSYNSPLHF. V usage is TRBV28 and J usage is TRBJ1-6; 7 bases are a match to TRBD1. The CDR3 has 19 residues. Germline V gene lookup returns CDR1 MDHEN and CDR2 SYDVKM. Germline trimming cut 3 bases from V and 0 bases from J; bases unmatched to any gene: 11.

This clonotype was seen more than once but under ten times. The V and J genes are TRBV6-1 and TRBJ2-1, with 8 nucleotides matching TRBD1. The V and J ends lost 6 bases and 0 bases, in that order; junction bases with no gene match: 10. CDR1 is MNHNS, CDR2 SASEGT, per germline. The CDR3 is made up of 17 amino acids. The CDR3 reads CASRNRGSVSSYNEQFF. The CDR3, as DNA: TGTGCCAGCAGGAACAGGGGGTCGGTGAGCTCCTACAATGAGCAGTTCTTC.

This clonotype was seen a few times. The rearrangement links TRBV7-9 to TRBJ2-7; D is perhaps TRBD2 (6 bases). The CDR3 totals 19 residues. In germline, CDR1 is SEHNR, CDR2 FQNEAQ (reference sequence). The V end lost 5 bases, the J end lost 3 bases, and 29 bases lay between the germline ends. CDR3 sequence (DNA): TGTGCCAGCAGCCCCCTCGTTGGCGGGACCTCCTCTAGTGTCTACGAGCAGTACTTC. The encoded protein is CASSPLVGGTSSSVYEQYF.

J is TRBJ2-7 and V is TRBV12-3 or TRBV12-4, with 13 nucleotides matching TRBD2. Trimming cost V 8 bases and J 7 bases; bases outside gene matches: 23. This CDR3 comprises 19 residues. The CDR3 nucleotides are TGTGCCAGCTCACCAGAGGCGGGACTAGCGGGACTTCCATCGGGGGAGCAGTACTTC. It yields the protein CASSPEAGLAGLPSGEQYF.

The chain carries TRBV28 and TRBJ1-5, with a weak D call TRBD1 (6 bases). The CDR3 covers 15 residues. V dropped 4 bases and J dropped 4 bases, with 14 bases sitting between them. CDR1 is MDHEN and CDR2 is SYDVKM in the germline V gene. The CDR3 sequence: CASSSGQNFNQPQHF. DNA of the CDR3: TGTGCCAGCAGTTCTGGACAGAACTTTAATCAGCCCCAGCATTTT.

This clonotype was counted only a few times. This sequence joins TRBV28 and TRBJ1-1; possible D gene TRBD1, 6 bases. CDR1 and CDR2 from the germline V gene are MDHEN and SYDVKM. Trimming removed 5 bases at V and 1 base at J, with 14 bases between. The CDR3 covers 15 residues. The CDR3 coding sequence is TGTGCCAGCAGTCTCCTAAGGACAGCGAACACTGAAGCTTTCTTT. Translated, it gives CASSLLRTANTEAFF.

J is TRBJ1-5 and V is TRBV2, with D hard to call. The V gene lost 7 bases and the J gene lost 3 bases, with 16 bases spanning the gap. Germline assignment: CDR1 SNHLY and CDR2 FYNNEI. This CDR3 comprises 15 residues. In DNA, the CDR3 is TGTGCCAGCAAGCGGGGAGGTGGGAACAATCAGCCCCAGCATTTT. It translates to CASKRGGGNNQPQHF.